Listed below are T cell receptor beta chains from one sample, sequenced in a study of cytomegalovirus exposure and HLA in healthy donors. The repertoire was sequenced with immunoSEQ multiplex PCR; TCRdb's copy has only in-frame clones and lacks some. The profile shows some 160,000 clones, about four fifths of them singletons. Sequences were obtained from PBMCs. Receptor source: a male donor in good health and CMV-seropositive. Both conserved end residues are part of each CDR3. D genes are given only for firm matches. The size of a clone is reported for some rows only, either as once, few or many, or as a class for expanded clones.

j_call d_call clone_size v_call cdr3_nt cdr3_aa
TRBJ2-3 - - TRBV2 TGTGCCAGCAGTGACACAGGGAAATTTCCAGATACGCAGTATTTT CASSDTGKFPDTQYF
TRBJ2-2 - - TRBV18 TGTGCCAGCTCAGGCACGAACACCGGGGAGCTGTTTTTT CASSGTNTGELFF
TRBJ2-1 TRBD2 - TRBV9 TGTGCCAGCAGCGTACGCAGCGGGGGGGGCAATGAGCAGTTCTTC CASSVRSGGGNEQFF
TRBJ1-3 - - TRBV9 TGTGCCAGCAGCGTAGCATCTGGAAACACCATATATTTT CASSVASGNTIYF
TRBJ2-2 - few TRBV14 TGTGCCAGCAGCCCTCGGGCAGGGACAGGGGAGCTGTTTTTT CASSPRAGTGELFF
TRBJ1-3 - - TRBV19 TGTGCCACCGGACCTGGGGCGCGAGGAAACACCATATATTTT CATGPGARGNTIYF
TRBJ1-2 TRBD1 - TRBV5-1 TGCGCCAGCAGTGGGACAGGGCGGGAGTATGGCTACACCTTC CASSGTGREYGYTF
TRBJ1-5 - few TRBV2 TGTGCCAGCAGTGAATTAGTACAGTCCAATCAGCCCCAGCATTTT CASSELVQSNQPQHF
TRBJ1-1 TRBD1 - TRBV10-3 TGTGCCATCACAAGGGACAGAAACACTGAAGCTTTCTTT CAITRDRNTEAFF
TRBJ2-7 TRBD2 - TRBV7-2 TGTGCCAGCAGCTCCCGGGGGGGGACTCGGGACGAGCAGTACTTC CASSSRGGTRDEQYF
TRBJ1-4 - - TRBV18 TGTGCCAGCTCACCAACGGCAACTAATGAAAAACTGTTTTTT CASSPTATNEKLFF
TRBJ1-5 - - TRBV2 TGTGCCAGCAGTGAAGCCGCACAAAGCAATCAGCCCCAGCATTTT CASSEAAQSNQPQHF
TRBJ2-7 - few TRBV15 TGTGCCACCAGCCCCCCAGGTGCCTACGAGCAGTACTTC CATSPPGAYEQYF
TRBJ2-3 TRBD1 few TRBV5-1 TGCGCCAGCAGCTTGGAAGGGACAGGTTGGATTGATACGCAGTATTTT CASSLEGTGWIDTQYF
TRBJ2-7 TRBD2 - TRBV30 TGTGCCTGGACCCTAGCGGGAGGGCCAGGTGAGCAGTACTTC CAWTLAGGPGEQYF
TRBJ1-1 - - TRBV4-1 TGCGCCAGCAGCCCGGCGGCAGGGCTAGACACTGAAGCTTTCTTT CASSPAAGLDTEAFF
TRBJ2-2 TRBD1 - TRBV19 TGTGCCAGTAGAACAGGGGACACCGGGGAGCTGTTTTTT CASRTGDTGELFF
TRBJ2-1 TRBD2 - TRBV30 TGTGCCTGGAATCTTATGGCGGGAGGGAATGAGCAGTTCTTC CAWNLMAGGNEQFF
TRBJ2-7 - once TRBV7-9 TGTGCCAGCAGCCGTGGCGGTGGTGAGCAGTACTTC CASSRGGGEQYF
TRBJ1-2 TRBD1 few TRBV6-1 TGTGCCAGCACTCGGGACAGCCCTGAGGGAGGCTACACCTTC CASTRDSPEGGYTF
TRBJ2-1 TRBD2 - TRBV9 TGTGCCAGCAGCGTAGGGTTAGCGGGAGTGCAGATGAATGAGCAGTTCTTC CASSVGLAGVQMNEQFF
TRBJ1-5 TRBD1 - TRBV2 TGTGCCAGCAGGCCCCCGGGACAGGTTAGCAATCAGCCCCAGCATTTT CASRPPGQVSNQPQHF
TRBJ2-3 TRBD2 - TRBV28 TGTGCCAGCAGTTCCAAACTAGCGGGGCTTACGCAGTATTTT CASSSKLAGLTQYF